The source of this T cell receptor beta chain is a study of OX40 agonist ivuxolimab in advanced cancers. At the level of the study: Patients achieving partial responses numbered three: one hepatocellular carcinoma case and two cutaneous melanoma cases. General study results and limits: Both blood CD4+ and CD8+ T cells showed clonal growth by week 6 at 0.1 to 3.0 mg/kg. Among the lowest peripheral clonal expansion occurred in 0.1-3.0 mg/kg partial responders.

The repertoire was sequenced with immunoSEQ multiplex PCR; TCRdb's copy has only in-frame clones and lacks some. The profile shows tens of thousands of clones, around 92% of them singletons. V lost 2 bases and J lost 5, with 12 bases in between. This CDR3 region has 13 residues. CDR1 and CDR2 (germline): GTSNPN, SVGIG (reference sequence). The timepoints at which blood was sampled were baseline, cycle 4 day 1, and cycle 7 day 1. On this clone: Its cognate antigen is unknown.

The gene calls are TRBV30 and TRBJ1-1; D is possibly TRBD1 (5 bases). Sequencing used CD4+ or CD8+ T cells sorted from blood, obtained in a trial of the OX40 agonist ivuxolimab. The clonotype originates from an adult with an advanced solid tumor such as melanoma, head and neck, liver or kidney cancer. CDR3 DNA sequence: TGTGCCTGGAGTCACGGGACGGGGACTGAAGCTTTCTTT. Translating gives CAWSHGTGTEAFF.